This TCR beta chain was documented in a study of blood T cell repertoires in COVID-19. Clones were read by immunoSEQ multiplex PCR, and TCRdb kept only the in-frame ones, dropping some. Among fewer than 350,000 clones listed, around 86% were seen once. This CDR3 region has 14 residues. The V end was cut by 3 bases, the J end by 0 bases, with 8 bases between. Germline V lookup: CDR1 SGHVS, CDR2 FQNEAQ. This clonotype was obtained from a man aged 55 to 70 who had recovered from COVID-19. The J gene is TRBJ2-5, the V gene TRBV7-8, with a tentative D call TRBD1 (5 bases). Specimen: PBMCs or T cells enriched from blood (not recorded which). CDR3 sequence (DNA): TGTGCCAGCAGCTTCCAGGGTGACCAAGAGACCCAGTACTTC. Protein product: CASSFQGDQETQYF.